Sequencing of this TCR beta chain was carried out in a study of T cell repertoires in cytomegalovirus infection. TCRdb independently ran MiXCR on the reads; one entry per CDR3 protein. Seen here are 90,000 to 110,000 distinct CDR3 sequences, about 30% observed once, and the top ten hold around 80%. Looked up from germline, CDR1 is DFQATT and CDR2 is SNEGSKA (reference sequence). The V and J ends lost 0 bases and 3 bases respectively, with 11 bases between them. The CDR3 covers 15 residues. This clonotype was counted between two and nine times. The antigen is unknown. Study-wide results and limits: In two of eight donors, the top clonotype was HLA-C-restricted CMV-specific. Public TCR beta family frequency separated CMV-and-HLA carriers, including in an independent cohort.

The sample here was CD8+ T cells from cultured PBMCs, taken from culture after CMV antigen stimulation. This chain connects TRBV20-1 to TRBJ2-2; possible D gene TRBD1, 6 bases. This sequence originates from a human donor in good health (CMV status not recorded). Some clones in this sample may be carry-over from other donors' samples. The CDR3: CSAREQGFYTGELFF. The DNA of the CDR3 is TGCAGTGCTAGAGAACAGGGTTTCTACACCGGGGAGCTGTTTTTT.